This TCR beta chain was sequenced during a study of tumor-infiltrating lymphocytes in primary liver carcinoma. The study, taken as a whole, reports: Tumors and blood were compared for top-250-clone fraction, and tumors had the significantly higher value (p = 0.039).

Germline DNA was extracted too, while blood RNA derived from unsorted whole blood. As to this clonotype: The antigen is undetermined.

TCR beta cDNA was made from 500 ng total RNA with a constant-region primer. The TCR beta library was amplified through three nested multiplex PCR rounds in a modified ARM-PCR procedure. Rounds one and two of PCR, each of around 11 cycles, were primed with TRBV1-TRBV30 forward primers and a C-beta reverse primer. From the multiplex PCR reads, TCRdb called clonotypes with MiXCR, one entry per CDR3 protein. In the table there are about 310,000 distinct CDR3 sequences, 50% to 70% of which are singletons. Between the trimmed V and J ends, which lost 3 bases and 2 bases, there was a span of 9 bases. Looked up from germline, CDR1 is SGHNT and CDR2 is YYREEE (reference sequence). This CDR3 is 14 amino acids long.

The sequence came from a man aged 40-49 years with primary liver carcinoma and hepatitis B virus infection. The sequenced material came from peripheral blood. The chain recombines TRBV5-4 with TRBJ2-1; D ambiguous. CDR3 bases: TGTGCCAGCAGCTACCGGACCACCTACAATGAGCAGTTCTTC. Translation gives CASSYRTTYNEQFF.